This T cell receptor (beta chain) was retrieved from a study of shared clonotypes between healthy human individuals. Some clones are missing from TCRdb's copy, which holds only in-frame ones; the method was immunoSEQ multiplex PCR. The table records 950,000 to 1,200,000 clones, approximately 80% of them present only once. Germline loops: CDR1 ENHRY, CDR2 SYGVKD. Deletions cut 11 bases from V and 6 bases from J, with 10 bases between. The CDR3 sequence is 11 residues long. The source of this sequence is a man aged 18-30 years in good health. Some clones in this sample may be carry-over from other donors' samples. The chain carries TRBV10-3 and TRBJ1-4; a weak D match, TRBD1 (6 bases). The sample consisted of memory CD4+ T cells from PBMCs. This sample's subset: CD45RA-negative fraction. The CDR3 here is CASRGHEKLFF. The CDR3 bases are TGTGCCTCCAGGGGTCATGAAAAACTGTTTTTT.